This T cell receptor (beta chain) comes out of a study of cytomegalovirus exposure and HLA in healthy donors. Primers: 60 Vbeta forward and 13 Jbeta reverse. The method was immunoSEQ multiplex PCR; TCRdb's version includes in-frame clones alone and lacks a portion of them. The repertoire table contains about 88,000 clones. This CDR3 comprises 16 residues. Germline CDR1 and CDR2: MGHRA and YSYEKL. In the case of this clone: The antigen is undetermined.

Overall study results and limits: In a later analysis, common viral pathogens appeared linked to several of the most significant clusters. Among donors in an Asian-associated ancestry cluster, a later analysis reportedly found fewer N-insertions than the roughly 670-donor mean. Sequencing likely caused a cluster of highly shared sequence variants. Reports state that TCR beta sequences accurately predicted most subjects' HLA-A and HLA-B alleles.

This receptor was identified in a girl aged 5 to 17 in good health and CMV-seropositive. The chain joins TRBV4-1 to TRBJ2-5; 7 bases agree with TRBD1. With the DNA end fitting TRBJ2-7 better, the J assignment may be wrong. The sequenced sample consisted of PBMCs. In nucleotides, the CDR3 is TGCGCCAGCAGCCAAGAGGGCAGGGGGACCTCCTACGAGCAGTACTTC. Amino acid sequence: CASSQEGRGTSYEQYF.